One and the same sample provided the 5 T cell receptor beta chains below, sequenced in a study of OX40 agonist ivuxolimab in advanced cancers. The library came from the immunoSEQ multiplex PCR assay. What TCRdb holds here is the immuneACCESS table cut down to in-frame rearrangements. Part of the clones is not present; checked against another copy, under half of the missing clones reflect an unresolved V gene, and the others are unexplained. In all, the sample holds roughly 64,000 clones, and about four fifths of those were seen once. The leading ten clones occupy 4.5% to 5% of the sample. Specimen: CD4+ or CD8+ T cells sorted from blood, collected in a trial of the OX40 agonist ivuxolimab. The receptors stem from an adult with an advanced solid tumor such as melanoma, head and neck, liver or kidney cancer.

This CDR3 is CASSWRLQPQHF. The CDR3 DNA follows: TGTGCCAGCAGTTGGAGGCTTCAGCCCCAGCATTTT. V and J are TRBV6-1 and TRBJ1-5, with unresolved D. Trimming removed 5 bases from V and 6 bases from J, with 8 bases in between. The CDR3 is 12 amino acids. Germline V gives CDR1 MNHNS, CDR2 SASEGT.

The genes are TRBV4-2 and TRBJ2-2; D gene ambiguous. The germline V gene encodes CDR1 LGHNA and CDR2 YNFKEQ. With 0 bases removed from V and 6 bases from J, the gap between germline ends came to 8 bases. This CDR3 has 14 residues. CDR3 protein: CASSQDSGPGELFF. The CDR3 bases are TGTGCCAGCAGCCAAGACTCCGGGCCCGGGGAGCTGTTTTTT.

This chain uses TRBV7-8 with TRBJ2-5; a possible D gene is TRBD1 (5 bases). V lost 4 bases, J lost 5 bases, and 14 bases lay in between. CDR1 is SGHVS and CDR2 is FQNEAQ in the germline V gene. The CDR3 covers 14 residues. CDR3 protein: CASSWGRIGETQYF. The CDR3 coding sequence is TGTGCCAGCAGCTGGGGCAGGATCGGGGAGACCCAGTACTTC.

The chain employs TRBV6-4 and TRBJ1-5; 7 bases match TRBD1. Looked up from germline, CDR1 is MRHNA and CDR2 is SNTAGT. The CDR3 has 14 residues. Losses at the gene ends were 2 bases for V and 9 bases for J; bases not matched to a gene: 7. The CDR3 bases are TGTGCCAGCAGTGACGTGTCAGGGGGACCGCCCCAGCATTTT. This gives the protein CASSDVSGGPPQHF.

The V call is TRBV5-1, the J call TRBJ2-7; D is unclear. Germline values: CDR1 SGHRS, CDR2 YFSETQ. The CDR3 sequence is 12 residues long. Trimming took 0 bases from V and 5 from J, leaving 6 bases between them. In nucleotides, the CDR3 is TGCGCCAGCAGCTTGGGTAGGAACGAGCAGTACTTC. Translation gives CASSLGRNEQYF.